Below are 24 T cell receptor beta chains sequenced from a single sample in a study of blood T cells in healthy people across ages. Primed by a sample-barcoded 5' primer and a J-beta primer mix, a second PCR proceeded for 7 to 11 cycles. A single record per CDR3 protein comes from TCRdb applying MiXCR to the 5' RACE reads. The sample includes about 1.8 million distinct CDR3 sequences, around 48% seen only once; the top ten take more than 2%. The sequenced sample consisted of blood. The receptors shown here come from a woman aged 40 to 50 in good health.

This chain links TRBV11-2 with TRBJ2-1, with D possibly TRBD1 on 6 matching bases. The ends were cut back, 1 base at V and 9 bases at J, with 13 bases in the middle. The germline V gene has CDR1 SGHAT and CDR2 FQNNGV. This CDR3 comprises 14 residues. The CDR3 sequence is CASSLGWGRGEQFF. The CDR3, as DNA: TGTGCCAGCAGCTTAGGCTGGGGGCGAGGTGAGCAGTTCTTC. Full variable domain (outside the CDR3, taken from reference TRBV11-2 and TRBJ2-1): EAGVAQSPRYKIIEKRQSVAFWCNPISGHATLYWYQQILGQGPKLLIQFQNNGVVDDSQLPKDRFSAERLKGVDSTLKIQPAKLEDSAVYLCASSLGWGRGEQFFGPGTRLTVL.

The CDR3 DNA reads TGCAGTGCTAGAAAATCTAGCGGGGGTAGCGACGAGCAGTACTTC. Residues: CSARKSSGGSDEQYF. V is TRBV20-1 and J is TRBJ2-4; 10 bases match TRBD2. Gene TRBJ2-7 matches the end of the DNA better, so the J call may be wrong. CDR1 and CDR2 (germline): DFQATT, SNEGSKA (reference sequence). The CDR3 totals 15 residues.

CDR3 nucleotides: TGTGCCAGCAGTTTAGTCGTGGCAGGGGGCTACGAGCAGTACTTC. This codes for CASSLVVAGGYEQYF. The chain couples TRBV12-3 or TRBV12-4 to TRBJ2-7; 7 bases line up with TRBD1. The CDR3 extends over 15 amino acids. V lost 1 base to trimming and J lost 3 bases; unmatched junction nucleotides: 6.

The chain uses TRBV20-1 and TRBJ2-1; 13 positions agree with TRBD2. Germline V CDR1 and CDR2: DFQATT, SNEGSKA (reference sequence). There are 20 residues in the CDR3. J lost 0 bases, V lost 2 bases, and 13 bases had no gene match. The CDR3 loop reads CSARKPRGLAGSSSYNEQFF. CDR3 nucleotide sequence: TGCAGTGCTAGAAAACCCCGGGGACTAGCGGGGTCAAGCTCCTACAATGAGCAGTTCTTC.

This CDR3 reads CASSYWTANKNTEAFF. For the CDR3, the DNA is TGTGCCAGCAGTTACTGGACAGCGAATAAGAACACTGAAGCTTTCTTT. The chain carries TRBV6-5 and TRBJ1-1, with a weak D call TRBD1 (6 bases). The CDR3 contains 16 residues. Germline lookup yields CDR1 MNHEY and CDR2 SVGAGI. V lost 1 base, J lost 1 base, and 13 bases lay in between.

The chain joins TRBV20-1 to TRBJ2-1, with TRBD2 as a possible D gene (6 bases). The CDR3 covers 12 residues. Germline lookup yields CDR1 DFQATT and CDR2 SNEGSKA (reference sequence). CDR3 nucleotides: TGCAGCGCGGGACCAGTTAGGAATGAGCAGTTCTTC. It encodes CSAGPVRNEQFF.

The V gene is TRBV24-1, the J gene TRBJ2-1; D tentatively reads TRBD1 or TRBD2 (5 bases each). V lost 3 bases, J lost 8 bases, and 25 bases lay in between. Germline-derived CDR1 and CDR2 are KGHDR and SFDVKD. This CDR3 spans 18 amino acids. As DNA, the CDR3 is TGTGCCACCAGTGATGCAACCGGGACCAAAGGGCGGTATGATGAGCAGTTCTTC. Amino acids: CATSDATGTKGRYDEQFF.

About this clonotype itself: One end of the junction varies from germline; a read error may be responsible. V usage is TRBV9 and J usage is TRBJ2-5, with TRBD2 identical over 14 bases. There are 18 residues in the CDR3. Looked up from germline, CDR1 is SGDLS and CDR2 is YYNGEE. The CDR3 coding sequence is TGTGTCAGCAGCTTAAGGACTAGCGGGGGGCATATAGAAGAGACCCAGTACTTC. Translating gives CVSSLRTSGGHIEETQYF.

The chain combines TRBV7-3 with TRBJ1-2; maybe TRBD1 (5 bases). CDR3 size: 14 residues. The germline CDR1 and CDR2 sequences are SGHTA and FQGTGA. V lost 2 bases to trimming and J lost 7 bases, with 14 bases between them. CDR3 DNA: TGTGCCAGCAGCTTAGGCCCGGCAGGGACTGGCTACACCTTC. Amino acids: CASSLGPAGTGYTF.

This clonotype was seen repeatedly, ten times or more. The chain uses TRBV7-9 and TRBJ2-5, with D unclear. Trimming pared 5 bases from V and 8 bases from J, leaving 15 bases between. CDR3 size: 13 residues. Germline V CDR1 and CDR2: SEHNR, FQNEAQ (reference sequence). CDR3 nucleotides: TGTGCCAGCAGCCCCATTGGAGACAACACCCAGTACTTC. This translates into CASSPIGDNTQYF.

This clonotype was recorded a few times. The chain links TRBV5-5 to TRBJ2-7; 8 bases are shared with TRBD1. Trimming removed 3 bases from V and 5 bases from J; junction bases left unmatched: 4. Germline loops: CDR1 SGHKS, CDR2 YYEKEE (reference sequence). This CDR3 contains 13 residues. The CDR3 protein is CASSWTDRDEQYF. For the CDR3, the DNA is TGTGCCAGCAGCTGGACGGACAGGGACGAGCAGTACTTC.

V usage is TRBV12-3 or TRBV12-4 and J usage is TRBJ2-1; D unclear. The DNA end is a closer match to TRBJ2-7, so the J assignment may be wrong. This CDR3 has 16 residues. The CDR3 loop is CASSFGWASAYNEQYF. The CDR3 DNA follows: TGTGCCAGCAGTTTCGGGTGGGCTTCGGCCTACAATGAGCAGTACTTC.

V is TRBV24-1 and J is TRBJ2-1; D unresolved. The CDR3 runs 12 residues. Germline V gene sequence: CDR1 KGHDR, CDR2 SFDVKD. The V end lost 4 bases, the J end lost 7 bases, and 7 bases lay between the germline ends. CDR3 in amino acids: CATSDLHNEQFF. CDR3 in DNA: TGTGCCACCAGTGACCTTCATAATGAGCAGTTCTTC.

V gene TRBV2 combines with J gene TRBJ2-5; 7 bases match TRBD1. Germline-derived CDR1 and CDR2 are SNHLY and FYNNEI. CDR3 length: 14 residues. V was clipped by 9 bases and J by 11 bases; unmatched bases: 18. Here the CDR3 DNA reads TGTGCCAGGTCCCACCGGACAGGCGACAATGAGCAGTACTTC. It encodes CARSHRTGDNEQYF.

The chain couples TRBV20-1 to TRBJ2-7; tentative D call: TRBD2 (6 bases). The CDR3 extends over 14 amino acids. Germline lookup yields CDR1 DFQATT and CDR2 SNEGSKA (reference sequence). Trimming removed 0 bases from V and 3 bases from J, with 12 bases in between. CDR3: CSARDSRGNYEQYF. CDR3 DNA sequence: TGCAGTGCTAGAGATTCCCGGGGGAACTACGAGCAGTACTTC.

The chain has TRBV5-6 and TRBJ2-7; unclear D gene. The length of the CDR3 is 12 residues. Trimming shortened V by 8 bases and J by 4 bases, and 13 bases separated the two germline ends. Germline-derived CDR1 and CDR2 are SGHDT and YYEEEE. CDR3 amino acids: CASSMSGYEQYF. The CDR3 bases are TGTGCCAGTTCGATGTCGGGTTACGAGCAGTACTTC.

This clonotype came up a few times. V gene TRBV6-5 combines with J gene TRBJ2-7; D gene ambiguous. The CDR3 spans 14 residues. V was cut by 5 bases and J by 0 bases, with 11 bases left in between. CDR1 is MNHEY, CDR2 SVGAGI, per germline. CDR3 protein: CASSTVGYSYEQYF. Written as DNA, the CDR3 is TGTGCCAGCAGTACCGTGGGGTACTCCTACGAGCAGTACTTC.

The CDR3 spells CASSPTGSRGYTF. Here the CDR3 DNA reads TGTGCCAGCAGTCCTACAGGGTCCCGAGGCTACACCTTC. The chain carries TRBV6-5 and TRBJ1-2; D possibly corresponds to TRBD1 (6 bases). With 5 bases removed from V and 8 bases from J, the gap between germline ends came to 15 bases. Germline V gene sequence: CDR1 MNHEY, CDR2 SVGAGI. This CDR3 is built from 13 residues.

In its sample, this clonotype was seen a few times. The genes are TRBV5-6 and TRBJ1-1; D is ambiguous. V shed 1 base and J shed 6 bases, with 10 bases lying between them. From germline, CDR1 is SGHDT and CDR2 YYEEEE. This CDR3 is 13 amino acids long. The CDR3 region is CASSLISGPEAFF. As DNA, the CDR3 is TGTGCCAGCAGCTTGATCAGCGGACCTGAAGCTTTCTTT.

The chain uses TRBV29-1 and TRBJ2-7; D is unresolved. V shed 4 bases and J shed 12 bases, with 16 bases lying between them. The V gene's germline CDR1 is SQVTM and CDR2 ANQGSEA. The CDR3 length is 11 residues. This chain's CDR3 is CSVGPRNHPYF. The CDR3 bases are TGCAGCGTTGGGCCACGGAACCACCCGTACTTC.

The chain has TRBV5-1 and TRBJ2-3; D gene ambiguous. Between the trimmed V and J ends, which lost 6 bases and 2 bases, there was a span of 25 bases. This CDR3 has 18 amino acids. CDR1 and CDR2 (germline): SGHRS, YFSETQ. DNA for the CDR3: TGCGCCAGCACCTCGATCTCTTTAGACGGTTCTTCCACAGATACGCAGTATTTT. Its translation: CASTSISLDGSSTDTQYF.

V is TRBV6-5 and J is TRBJ2-3; possibly TRBD1 for D (7 bases). Germline-derived CDR1 and CDR2 are MNHEY and SVGAGI. The V gene lost 0 bases and the J gene lost 6 bases, with 16 bases spanning the gap. This CDR3 is 16 amino acids long. The CDR3 nucleotides are TGTGCCAGCAGTTACTCGTCGGGACTCAGGGGGGATACGCAGTATTTT. It specifies CASSYSSGLRGDTQYF.

This clonotype has a handful of counts. CDR3 residues: CASSSGRTSGNEQYF. The DNA of the CDR3 is TGTGCCAGCAGCTCGGGGAGGACTAGCGGCAACGAGCAGTACTTC. V usage is TRBV11-1 and J usage is TRBJ2-4; 10 bases map to TRBD2. TRBJ2-7 matches the DNA end more closely, so the J call is doubtful. The CDR3 runs 15 residues. Germline CDR1 reads SGHAT; CDR2 reads FQDESV (reference sequence).

The chain recombines TRBV6-6 with TRBJ1-6; 9 bases are a match to TRBD1. The CDR3 spans 15 residues. Unmatched junction bases numbered 3, after V lost 2 bases and J lost 7 bases. The germline CDR1 and CDR2 sequences are MNHNY and SVGAGI (reference sequence). This CDR3 is CASSYRTGVNSPLHF. As DNA, the CDR3 is TGTGCCAGCAGTTACCGGACAGGGGTCAATTCACCCCTCCACTTT.